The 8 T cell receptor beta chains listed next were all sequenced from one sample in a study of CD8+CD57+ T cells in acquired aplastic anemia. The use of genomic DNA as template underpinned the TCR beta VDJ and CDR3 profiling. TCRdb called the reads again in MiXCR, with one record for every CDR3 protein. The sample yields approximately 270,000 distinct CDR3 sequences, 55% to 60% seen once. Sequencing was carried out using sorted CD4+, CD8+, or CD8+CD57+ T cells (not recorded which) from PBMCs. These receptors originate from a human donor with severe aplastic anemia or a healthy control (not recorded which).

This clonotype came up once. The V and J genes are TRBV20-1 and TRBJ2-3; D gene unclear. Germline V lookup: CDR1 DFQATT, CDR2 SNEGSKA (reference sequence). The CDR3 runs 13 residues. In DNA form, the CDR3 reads TGCAGCCGTGGGTCCCTACATCTAGATACGCAGTATTTT. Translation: CSRGSLHLDTQYF.

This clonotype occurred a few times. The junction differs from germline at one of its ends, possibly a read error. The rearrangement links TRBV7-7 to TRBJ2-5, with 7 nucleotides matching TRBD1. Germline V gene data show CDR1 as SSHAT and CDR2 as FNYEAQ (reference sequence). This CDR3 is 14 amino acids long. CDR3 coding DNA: TGTGCTAGCAGCCACGACAGGGCTCAAGAGACCCAGTACTTC. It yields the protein CASSHDRAQETQYF.

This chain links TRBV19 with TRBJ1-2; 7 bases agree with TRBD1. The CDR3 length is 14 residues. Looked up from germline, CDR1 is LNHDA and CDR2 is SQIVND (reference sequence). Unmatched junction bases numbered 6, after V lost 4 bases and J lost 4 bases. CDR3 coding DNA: TGTGCCAGTAGTACCGACAGGGAGACCTATGGCTACACCTTC. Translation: CASSTDRETYGYTF.

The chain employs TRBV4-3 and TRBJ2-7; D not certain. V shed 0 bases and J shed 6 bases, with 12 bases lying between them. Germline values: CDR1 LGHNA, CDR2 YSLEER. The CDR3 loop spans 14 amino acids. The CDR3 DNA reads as TGCGCCAGCAGCCAAGATGAGGTATTTGGCGAGCAGTACTTC. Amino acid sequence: CASSQDEVFGEQYF.

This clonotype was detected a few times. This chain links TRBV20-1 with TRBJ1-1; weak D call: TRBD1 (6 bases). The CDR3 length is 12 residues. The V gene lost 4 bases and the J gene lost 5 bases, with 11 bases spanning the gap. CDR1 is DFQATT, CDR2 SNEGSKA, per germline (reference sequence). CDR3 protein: CSATPQGTEAFF. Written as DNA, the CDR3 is TGCAGTGCTACCCCTCAGGGGACTGAAGCTTTCTTT.

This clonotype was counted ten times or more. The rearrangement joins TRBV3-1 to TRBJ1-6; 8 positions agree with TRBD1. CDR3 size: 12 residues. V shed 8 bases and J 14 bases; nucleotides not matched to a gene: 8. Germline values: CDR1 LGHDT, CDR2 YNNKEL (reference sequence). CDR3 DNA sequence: TGTGCCAGCGGACAGGGCCTTCTAGCCCTCCACTTT. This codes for CASGQGLLALHF.

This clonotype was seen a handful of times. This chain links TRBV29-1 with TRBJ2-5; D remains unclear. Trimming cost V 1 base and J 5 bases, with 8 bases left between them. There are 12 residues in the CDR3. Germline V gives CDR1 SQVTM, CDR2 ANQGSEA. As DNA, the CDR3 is TGCAGCGTTGAAGCCCCGAGGGAGACCCAGTACTTC. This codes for CSVEAPRETQYF.

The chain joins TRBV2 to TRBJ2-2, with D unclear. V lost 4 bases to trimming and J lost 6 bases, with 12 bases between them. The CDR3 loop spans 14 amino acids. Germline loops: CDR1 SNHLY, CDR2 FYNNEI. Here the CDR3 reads CASSAWREPGELFF. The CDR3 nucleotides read TGTGCCAGCAGTGCTTGGAGAGAGCCCGGGGAGCTGTTTTTT.